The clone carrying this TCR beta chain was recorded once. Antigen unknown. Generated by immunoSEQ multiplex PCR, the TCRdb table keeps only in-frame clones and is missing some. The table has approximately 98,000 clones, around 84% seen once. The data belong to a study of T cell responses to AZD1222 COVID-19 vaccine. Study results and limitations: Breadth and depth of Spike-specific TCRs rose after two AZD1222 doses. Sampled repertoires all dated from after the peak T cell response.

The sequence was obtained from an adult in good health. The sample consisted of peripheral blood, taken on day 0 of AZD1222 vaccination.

The CDR3 reads CAWTGGAENEKLFF. The CDR3 coding sequence is TGTGCCTGGACCGGGGGGGCAGAAAATGAAAAACTGTTTTTT. The rearrangement uses TRBV30 and TRBJ1-4; TRBD1 might be the D (6 bases). Per germline, CDR1 GTSNPN and CDR2 SVGIG (reference sequence). The CDR3 runs to 14 residues. The germline V and J ends were trimmed by 4 bases and 5 bases, with 14 bases remaining between them. Full variable domain (outside the CDR3, taken from reference TRBV30 and TRBJ1-4): SQTIHQWPATLVQPVGSPLSLECTVEGTSNPNLYWYRQAAGRGLQLLFYSVGIGQISSEVPQNLSASRPQDRQFILSSKKLLLSDSGFYLCAWTGGAENEKLFFGSGTQLSVL.